What follows is one TCR beta chain and its context. Its target is not known. There was at least one pre-ART PBMC sample for each donor, plus at least two post-ART PBMC samples. The ends were cut back, 5 bases at V and 4 bases at J, with 17 bases in the middle. There are 15 residues in the CDR3. CDR1 is SGHVS and CDR2 is FQNEAQ in the germline V gene. The sample is drawn from a study of long-term antiretroviral therapy in people with HIV. Study-wide findings and caveats: Clonal populations expanded prior to ART predominated within the repertoire at all time points. Upon ART, diversity increased but remained lower than transplant donor controls. HIV repertoire CDR3 lengths ranged less widely than those of controls.

The assay, immunoSEQ v3.0, was run at survey level. Produced via immunoSEQ multiplex PCR; TCRdb's table is partial and in-frame only. Of around 26,000 clones in the sample, 70% to 80% were seen once. Source: unsorted PBMCs, taken 1.2 years after starting antiretroviral therapy. The sequence was obtained from a middle-aged woman with HIV. J is TRBJ1-2 and V is TRBV7-8; D is ambiguous. The DNA for the CDR3 is TGTGCCAGCAGCCCACCCGGGCTCGCGGGCTATGGCTACACCTTC. Its translation is CASSPPGLAGYGYTF.